The rows below give T cell receptor beta chains drawn from one sample of a study of T cells in Graves' hyperthyroidism and ophthalmopathy. TCRdb reprocessed the multiplex PCR reads via MiXCR and lists one record per CDR3 protein. Among 300,000 to 450,000 distinct CDR3 sequences listed, roughly 25% were seen once. The specimen sequenced was blood. These receptor sequences come from a man aged 50-59 years with Graves' hyperthyroidism. The CDR3 runs from the conserved cysteine through the conserved F or W. The order of the fields is D gene, J gene, clone size, V gene, CDR3 DNA, CDR3 protein. A D gene is named only where the DNA matches it firmly. A row's size may be missing; if present it is once, few, many or a size class.

d_gene: TRBD1
j_gene: TRBJ1-5
abundance: few
v_gene: TRBV20-1
CDR3nt: TGCAGTGCTATTGAGGGGGCGGGAGAGCCCCAGCATTTT
CDR3aa: CSAIEGAGEPQHF

d_gene: NA
j_gene: TRBJ2-7
abundance: few
v_gene: TRBV20-1
CDR3nt: TGCAGTGCTAGAGATATGGGGGAACGCAACTCCTACGAGCAGTACTTC
CDR3aa: CSARDMGERNSYEQYF

d_gene: TRBD1
j_gene: TRBJ2-4
abundance: few
v_gene: TRBV3-1
CDR3nt: TGTGCCAGCAGCCAAGTAAAGGGGGCTGTGACCAAAAACATTCAGTACTTC
CDR3aa: CASSQVKGAVTKNIQYF

d_gene: NA
j_gene: TRBJ1-3
abundance: NA
v_gene: TRBV11-3
CDR3nt: TGTGCCAGCAGGGCCCAGCCGTGGGGGGCGCGAGGAAACACCATATATTTT
CDR3aa: CASRAQPWGARGNTIYF

d_gene: NA
j_gene: TRBJ2-1
abundance: many
v_gene: TRBV12-3/TRBV12-4
CDR3nt: TGTGCCAGCAGTTTACAGGGGGGTAATGAGCAGTTCTTC
CDR3aa: CASSLQGGNEQFF

d_gene: NA
j_gene: TRBJ1-2
abundance: NA
v_gene: TRBV19
CDR3nt: TGTGCCAGTATTGGGCGGAAAATCTATGGCTACACCTTC
CDR3aa: CASIGRKIYGYTF

d_gene: NA
j_gene: TRBJ2-2
abundance: many
v_gene: TRBV7-3
CDR3nt: TGTGCCAGCAGCCCCCAAGGGGGGAGCGGGTTCACCGGGGAGCTGTTTTTT
CDR3aa: CASSPQGGSGFTGELFF

d_gene: NA
j_gene: TRBJ2-7
abundance: NA
v_gene: TRBV2
CDR3nt: TGTGCCAGCAGGCAGACCACGAATTCCTACGAGCAGTACTTC
CDR3aa: CASRQTTNSYEQYF

d_gene: NA
j_gene: TRBJ1-6
abundance: few
v_gene: TRBV6-6
CDR3nt: TGTGCCAGCAGTTCCTCGACGAATTCACCCCTCCACTTT
CDR3aa: CASSSSTNSPLHF

d_gene: NA
j_gene: TRBJ2-3
abundance: NA
v_gene: TRBV29-1
CDR3nt: TGCAGCGTTTTTGGACCAGTTGGAGATACGCAGTATTTT
CDR3aa: CSVFGPVGDTQYF

d_gene: NA
j_gene: TRBJ2-7
abundance: NA
v_gene: TRBV18
CDR3nt: TGTGCCAGCTCCCCGGACGGTCCCTACGAGCAGTACTTC
CDR3aa: CASSPDGPYEQYF

d_gene: TRBD2
j_gene: TRBJ2-1
abundance: many
v_gene: TRBV28
CDR3nt: TGTGCCAGCAGCCGTGATAGCGGGAGTTTCTACAATGAGCAGTTCTTC
CDR3aa: CASSRDSGSFYNEQFF

d_gene: TRBD1
j_gene: TRBJ1-2
abundance: NA
v_gene: TRBV14
CDR3nt: TGTGCCAGCAGTCGCGGACAGGGGGCGAGTGGCTACACCTTC
CDR3aa: CASSRGQGASGYTF

d_gene: NA
j_gene: TRBJ2-2
abundance: NA
v_gene: TRBV12-3/TRBV12-4
CDR3nt: TGTGCCAGCAGTTTCGAAGGACAAGCCGCCCGGGGACGGCTGTTTTTT
CDR3aa: CASSFEGQAARGRLFF

d_gene: NA
j_gene: TRBJ2-1
abundance: NA
v_gene: TRBV29-1
CDR3nt: TGCAGCCTGAACGCTGGGGCCGGGGAGCAGTTCTTC
CDR3aa: CSLNAGAGEQFF

d_gene: TRBD2
j_gene: TRBJ2-7
abundance: NA
v_gene: TRBV3-1
CDR3nt: TGTGCCAGCAGCCAAACCGGGACTAGCGTTTTTAACGAGCAGTACTTC
CDR3aa: CASSQTGTSVFNEQYF

d_gene: NA
j_gene: TRBJ2-7
abundance: NA
v_gene: TRBV7-2
CDR3nt: TGTGCCAGCAGCTCCCTTTCGGTGCAGTACTTC
CDR3aa: CASSSLSVQYF

d_gene: TRBD2
j_gene: TRBJ2-3
abundance: NA
v_gene: TRBV5-1
CDR3nt: TGCGCCAGCACTCTAGCGGGAGGCAAGACAGATACGCAGTATTTT
CDR3aa: CASTLAGGKTDTQYF

d_gene: NA
j_gene: TRBJ1-2
abundance: NA
v_gene: TRBV6-2/TRBV6-3
CDR3nt: TGTGCCAGCTGGGGACCGGGACTGCCGAAAGTCTACACCTTC
CDR3aa: CASWGPGLPKVYTF

d_gene: NA
j_gene: TRBJ1-1
abundance: NA
v_gene: TRBV10-3
CDR3nt: TGTGCCATCAGTGAGCGCGGGTTTCAAACTGAAGCTTTCTTT
CDR3aa: CAISERGFQTEAFF

d_gene: NA
j_gene: TRBJ1-1
abundance: few
v_gene: TRBV6-1
CDR3nt: TGTGCCAGCAGTCGAGAGTGGGGGACTGAAGCTTTCTTT
CDR3aa: CASSREWGTEAFF

d_gene: NA
j_gene: TRBJ1-1
abundance: many
v_gene: TRBV2
CDR3nt: TGTGCCAGCAGGGAACAGAGGAGCTCTGAAGCTTTCTTT
CDR3aa: CASREQRSSEAFF

d_gene: TRBD2
j_gene: TRBJ2-1
abundance: NA
v_gene: TRBV20-1
CDR3nt: TGCAGTGCTAGACTAGCGGGATACAATGAGCAGTTCTTC
CDR3aa: CSARLAGYNEQFF

d_gene: NA
j_gene: TRBJ2-7
abundance: many
v_gene: TRBV7-9
CDR3nt: TGTGCCAGCAGCCGGAGCGCGTCCCACTCTAGGGCCTACGAGCAGTACTTC
CDR3aa: CASSRSASHSRAYEQYF

d_gene: NA
j_gene: TRBJ2-5
abundance: few
v_gene: TRBV10-3
CDR3nt: TGTGCCACGAAAGGGGACGGTCGGGAGACCCAGTACTTC
CDR3aa: CATKGDGRETQYF

d_gene: NA
j_gene: TRBJ2-1
abundance: many
v_gene: TRBV3-1
CDR3nt: TGTGCCAGCAGCCCCGCCTCTACCTACAATGAGCAGTTCTTC
CDR3aa: CASSPASTYNEQFF

d_gene: TRBD2
j_gene: TRBJ2-7
abundance: many
v_gene: TRBV6-1
CDR3nt: TGTGCCAGCAGCCGTTCCCCGGGACTAGCGAGCCGGAACGAGCAGTACTTC
CDR3aa: CASSRSPGLASRNEQYF

d_gene: NA
j_gene: TRBJ1-1
abundance: many
v_gene: TRBV28
CDR3nt: TGTGCCAGCAGTTTAGGCAGAATGAACACTGAAGCTTTCTTT
CDR3aa: CASSLGRMNTEAFF

d_gene: TRBD1
j_gene: TRBJ1-5
abundance: few
v_gene: TRBV11-2
CDR3nt: TGTGCCAGCAGATATCAGGGGGGGGGTGATCTAGCCAATCAGCCCCAGCATTTT
CDR3aa: CASRYQGGGDLANQPQHF

d_gene: NA
j_gene: TRBJ2-1
abundance: many
v_gene: TRBV5-1
CDR3nt: TGCGCCAGCAGCTTGGCCAGTGGGGTGCAGTTCTTC
CDR3aa: CASSLASGVQFF

d_gene: TRBD2
j_gene: TRBJ2-1
abundance: NA
v_gene: TRBV6-2/TRBV6-3
CDR3nt: TGTGCCAGCACCAGGGGTGGGGTCGCGGGAGGATCCTACAATGAGCAGTTCTTC
CDR3aa: CASTRGGVAGGSYNEQFF

d_gene: NA
j_gene: TRBJ2-1
abundance: NA
v_gene: TRBV30
CDR3nt: TGTGCCTGGAGCAGGCAGGGGTTCTACAATGAGCAGTTCTTC
CDR3aa: CAWSRQGFYNEQFF

d_gene: TRBD1
j_gene: TRBJ1-1
abundance: NA
v_gene: TRBV5-6
CDR3nt: TGTGCCAGCAGTCAGGGACAGGGGGCGAGGACTGAAGCTTTCTTT
CDR3aa: CASSQGQGARTEAFF

d_gene: NA
j_gene: TRBJ1-1
abundance: few
v_gene: TRBV7-3
CDR3nt: TGTGCCAGCAGCGTCTTGCGGGGTGAAGAAGCTTTCTTT
CDR3aa: CASSVLRGEEAFF

d_gene: TRBD2
j_gene: TRBJ2-3
abundance: NA
v_gene: TRBV5-8
CDR3nt: TGTGCCAGCAGCTTGGCCCTTCTAGCGGGGAGCACAGATACGCAGTATTTT
CDR3aa: CASSLALLAGSTDTQYF

d_gene: NA
j_gene: TRBJ2-7
abundance: few
v_gene: TRBV20-1
CDR3nt: TGCAGTGCTTACAGGGAGGGGCAGTACTTC
CDR3aa: CSAYREGQYF

d_gene: TRBD2
j_gene: TRBJ2-2
abundance: NA
v_gene: TRBV27
CDR3nt: TGTGCCAGCAGGTCCTACCTAGCGGGGGGCCTCGGGGAGCTGTATTTT
CDR3aa: CASRSYLAGGLGELYF

d_gene: TRBD2
j_gene: TRBJ2-1
abundance: NA
v_gene: TRBV28
CDR3nt: TGTGCCAGCAGTTTGGGGAGACTAGCGGGAGGCAATGAGCAGTTCTTC
CDR3aa: CASSLGRLAGGNEQFF

d_gene: NA
j_gene: TRBJ1-2
abundance: few
v_gene: TRBV6-1
CDR3nt: TGTGCCAGCAGTTTTGGGGGTATCAACTATGGCTACACCTTC
CDR3aa: CASSFGGINYGYTF

d_gene: NA
j_gene: TRBJ1-5
abundance: NA
v_gene: TRBV15
CDR3nt: TGTGCCACCAGCAGTGCCAGGGGCAATCAGCCCCAGCATTTT
CDR3aa: CATSSARGNQPQHF

d_gene: TRBD2
j_gene: TRBJ2-5
abundance: few
v_gene: TRBV20-1
CDR3nt: TGCAGTGCTAGCTTGCCAGGAGGGAGGGCAGAGACCCAGTACTTC
CDR3aa: CSASLPGGRAETQYF

d_gene: NA
j_gene: TRBJ2-1
abundance: many
v_gene: TRBV2
CDR3nt: TGTGCCAGCAGTGAAGGTAGCGGAGCCTACAATGAGCAGTTCTTC
CDR3aa: CASSEGSGAYNEQFF

d_gene: NA
j_gene: TRBJ2-3
abundance: NA
v_gene: TRBV7-3
CDR3nt: TGTGCCAGCAGCGTAAGGGGAGCAGATACGCAGTATTTT
CDR3aa: CASSVRGADTQYF

d_gene: TRBD1
j_gene: TRBJ2-1
abundance: few
v_gene: TRBV5-5
CDR3nt: TGTGCCAGCAGCTTGGTCACAGGGGGTCGCAATGAGCAGTTCTTC
CDR3aa: CASSLVTGGRNEQFF

d_gene: TRBD2
j_gene: TRBJ2-1
abundance: once
v_gene: TRBV5-1
CDR3nt: TGCGCCAGCAGCTTGGGAGGTAGCGGGAGAGCCCCCTATGAGCAGTTCTTC
CDR3aa: CASSLGGSGRAPYEQFF

d_gene: NA
j_gene: TRBJ2-7
abundance: many
v_gene: TRBV3-1
CDR3nt: TGTGCCAGCAGCCAAGTATTAGGGGACGAGCAGTACTTC
CDR3aa: CASSQVLGDEQYF

d_gene: NA
j_gene: TRBJ1-5
abundance: few
v_gene: TRBV6-2/TRBV6-3
CDR3nt: TGTGCCAGCAGTTACGGCGGGACACAAGCTAATTATCAGCCCCAGCATTTT
CDR3aa: CASSYGGTQANYQPQHF

d_gene: NA
j_gene: TRBJ1-5
abundance: NA
v_gene: TRBV20-1
CDR3nt: TGCAGTGCTACGGAAATAGCCCTGCCTAATCAGCCCCAGCATTTT
CDR3aa: CSATEIALPNQPQHF

d_gene: NA
j_gene: TRBJ2-1
abundance: many
v_gene: TRBV7-9
CDR3nt: TGTGCCAGCAGCTTAGCGAAGGGGACTCTTGAGCAGTTCTTC
CDR3aa: CASSLAKGTLEQFF

d_gene: TRBD1
j_gene: TRBJ2-7
abundance: few
v_gene: TRBV28
CDR3nt: TGTGCCAGCAGGGGGACAGGGGGACATCGGCAGTACTTC
CDR3aa: CASRGTGGHRQYF

d_gene: TRBD1
j_gene: TRBJ2-2
abundance: many
v_gene: TRBV12-3/TRBV12-4
CDR3nt: TGTGCCAGCAGAGGTGGGACAGGGTCGACCGGGGAGCTGTTTTTT
CDR3aa: CASRGGTGSTGELFF